This T cell receptor (beta chain) was identified in a study of shared clonotypes between healthy human individuals. Study background: CD8 memory received one plate per donor, CD8 naive two, CD4 memory three and CD4 naive three. Findings and caveats of the study: Clonotype sharing levels among donors were expected to vary with sequencing depth. Four donors held 5% to 5.5% of naive CD4 clonotypes in common.

Regarding this clone: No antigen is known for it.

Methods used by the authors: ImmunoSEQ output lacked quality scores and full-length reads, limiting matched filtering. Libraries were prepared by immunoSEQ multiplex PCR; TCRdb keeps only in-frame clonotypes and omits some of them. Clone size and the V and J calls come from that table; the DNA yielded D and trimming. The sample holds 2 million to 3 million clones, 80% to 95% seen once. Sequencing was carried out using naive CD4+ T cells from PBMCs. Subset indicated: CD45RA+ positively selected. This TCR derives from a man younger than 35 in good health. Some clones in this sample may be carry-over from other donors' samples.

The CDR3 region has the DNA TGCGCCAGCAGCTTGACACGGACCGGGACACATGAAAAACTGTTTTTT. The encoded protein is CASSLTRTGTHEKLFF. V is TRBV5-1 and J is TRBJ1-4; tentative D call: TRBD1 (6 bases). The V gene lost 1 base and the J gene lost 6 bases, with 16 bases spanning the gap. The CDR3 runs 16 residues. The germline CDR1 and CDR2 sequences are SGHRS and YFSETQ.